A single sample gave rise to the 21 T cell receptor beta chains below, sequenced in a study of T cell responses to AZD1222 COVID-19 vaccine. The table came from immunoSEQ multiplex PCR; TCRdb's copy has only in-frame clones and leaves some out. The sample lists approximately 140,000 clones, roughly 90% seen once, with roughly 1.1% in the top ten. The starting material was peripheral blood, obtained 28 days after the second AZD1222 dose. These receptor sequences come from an adult who received the AZD1222 COVID-19 vaccine.

The genes are TRBV4-3 and TRBJ1-4; a weak D match, TRBD1 (6 bases). The CDR3 length is 13 residues. V was cut by 3 bases and J by 12 bases, with 14 bases left in between. CDR1 LGHNA and CDR2 YSLEER come from the germline V gene. The DNA for the CDR3 is TGCGCCAGCAGCCAGGAACCTAGGGGGGAACTGTTTTTT. This codes for CASSQEPRGELFF.

This clone was observed a single time. The V call is TRBV3-1 (or the pseudogene TRBV3-2), the J call TRBJ2-5; weak D call: TRBD2 (6 bases). The CDR3 extends over 15 amino acids. The V gene lost 0 bases and the J gene lost 2 bases, with 10 bases spanning the gap. Germline-derived CDR1 and CDR2 are LGHDT and YNNKEL (reference sequence). CDR3 amino acids: CASSQEWGEQETQYF. For the CDR3, the DNA is TGTGCCAGCAGCCAAGAGTGGGGGGAGCAAGAGACCCAGTACTTC.

There are a few counts of this clone. V usage is TRBV9 and J usage is TRBJ1-6; D ambiguous. The CDR3 has 13 amino acids. Trimming shortened V by 0 bases and J by 8 bases, and 6 bases separated the two germline ends. Germline V gives CDR1 SGDLS, CDR2 YYNGEE. CDR3 region: CASSVAWDSPLHF. The CDR3 DNA is TGTGCCAGCAGCGTAGCGTGGGATTCACCCCTCCACTTT.

The chain carries TRBV6-4 and TRBJ1-5, with a weak D call TRBD1 (5 bases). CDR1 MRHNA and CDR2 SNTAGT come from the germline V gene. V was pared by 4 bases and J by 0 bases, with 16 bases between. This CDR3 contains 17 residues. The CDR3 sequence: CASSGDADDYSNQPQHF. The CDR3 DNA follows: TGTGCCAGCAGTGGGGACGCGGACGACTATAGCAATCAGCCCCAGCATTTT.

This clone was detected only once. This sequence joins TRBV6-5 and TRBJ1-2, with D possibly TRBD1 on 5 matching bases. V shed 0 bases and J shed 4 bases, with 9 bases lying between them. The CDR3 runs to 14 residues. Germline CDR1 and CDR2: MNHEY and SVGAGI. The CDR3 region has the DNA TGTGCCAGCAGTTACTCCGGGGGGGTCTATGGCTACACCTTC. This sequence encodes CASSYSGGVYGYTF.

The rearrangement links TRBV4-2 to TRBJ2-1, with TRBD2 identical over 11 bases. The V gene end was trimmed by 0 bases and the J gene end by 3 bases; junction bases not matched to a gene: 1. This CDR3 has 16 residues. Germline loops: CDR1 LGHNA, CDR2 YNFKEQ. CDR3: CASSQDTSGSYNEQFF. CDR3 DNA sequence: TGTGCCAGCAGCCAAGATACTAGCGGGAGCTACAATGAGCAGTTCTTC.

This CDR3 is CASSSVERNEKLFF. The CDR3 DNA sequence: TGTGCCAGCAGTTCGGTCGAACGGAATGAAAAACTGTTTTTT. The rearrangement links TRBV6-6 to TRBJ1-4; D not certain. CDR1 MNHNY and CDR2 SVGAGI come from the germline V gene (reference sequence). The CDR3 sequence is 14 residues long. V was shortened by 4 bases and J by 5 bases, with 11 bases between the two germline ends.

The chain couples TRBV2 to TRBJ2-7; D remains unclear. The CDR3 spans 14 residues. V dropped 7 bases and J dropped 0 bases, with 13 bases sitting between them. Germline V gene lookup returns CDR1 SNHLY and CDR2 FYNNEI. The CDR3 protein is CASTLDTFSYEQYF. The DNA of the CDR3 is TGTGCCAGCACCCTCGACACGTTCTCCTACGAGCAGTACTTC.

The chain is built from TRBV19 and TRBJ2-3, with 13 bases lining up with TRBD2. Germline-derived CDR1 and CDR2 are LNHDA and SQIVND (reference sequence). The CDR3 loop spans 17 amino acids. V gave up 2 bases and J gave up 2 bases; unmatched junction bases: 4. The CDR3 DNA reads as TGTGCCAGTAGTATAACCGGGACTAGCGGGATCACAGATACGCAGTATTTT. As protein: CASSITGTSGITDTQYF.

The chain has TRBV28 and TRBJ1-1; D is possibly TRBD1 (5 bases). Germline assignment: CDR1 MDHEN and CDR2 SYDVKM. The CDR3 has 14 amino acids. V dropped 6 bases and J dropped 1 base, with 12 bases sitting between them. The CDR3 here is CASRGGTWNTEAFF. The CDR3 nucleotides read TGTGCCAGCAGGGGTGGGACCTGGAACACTGAAGCTTTCTTT.

The V gene is TRBV29-1, the J gene TRBJ2-1; 7 nucleotides line up with TRBD1. The CDR3 sequence is 12 residues long. Germline loops: CDR1 SQVTM, CDR2 ANQGSEA. Trimming cost V 6 bases and J 6 bases; bases outside gene matches: 5. The CDR3 here is CSVEGQINEQFF. Here the CDR3 DNA reads TGCAGCGTAGAGGGACAGATCAATGAGCAGTTCTTC.

This chain uses TRBV3-1 (or the pseudogene TRBV3-2) with TRBJ2-3, with D perhaps TRBD2 (6 bases). Germline CDR1 reads LGHDT; CDR2 reads YNNKEL (reference sequence). The CDR3 runs 15 residues. V was trimmed by 4 bases and J by 6 bases, leaving 17 bases between them. The DNA for the CDR3 is TGTGCCAGCAGCCGGAATTCGGGACTCTGGGATACGCAGTATTTT. Translation: CASSRNSGLWDTQYF.

V gene TRBV6-1 combines with J gene TRBJ2-7, with D perhaps TRBD1 or TRBD2 (7 bases each). The CDR3 has 16 residues. Trimming pared 1 base from V and 6 bases from J, leaving 19 bases between. Germline V lookup: CDR1 MNHNS, CDR2 SASEGT. DNA for the CDR3: TGTGCCAGCAGTGAAGTTATTATGGCAGGGGGGGCCGAGCAGTACTTC. Protein product: CASSEVIMAGGAEQYF.

The genes are TRBV6-5 and TRBJ2-7; 8 bases fit TRBD1. This CDR3 is 14 amino acids long. CDR1 and CDR2 from the germline V gene are MNHEY and SVGAGI. V lost 5 bases, J lost 6 bases, and 9 bases stayed unmatched. CDR3 nucleotides: TGTGCCAGCAGTCTAGACAGGGGACGTGGCGAGCAGTACTTC. Translation gives CASSLDRGRGEQYF.

V gene TRBV6-4 combines with J gene TRBJ2-7, with D perhaps TRBD2 (6 bases). The V end was cut by 6 bases, the J end by 4 bases, with 19 bases between. The CDR3 spans 15 residues. Looked up from germline, CDR1 is MRHNA and CDR2 is SNTAGT. The DNA of the CDR3 is TGTGCCAGCAGCCGGGAAGGTGGGACTTCTTACGAGCAGTACTTC. Protein product: CASSREGGTSYEQYF.

J is TRBJ1-5 and V is TRBV19, with D tentatively TRBD1 (6 bases). The V end was cut by 6 bases, the J end by 4 bases, with 16 bases between. There are 15 residues in the CDR3. CDR1 LNHDA and CDR2 SQIVND come from the germline V gene (reference sequence). Written as DNA, the CDR3 is TGTGCCAGTAGAGGGGCCCGGACAGTAAATCAGCCCCAGCATTTT. Translating gives CASRGARTVNQPQHF.

The rearrangement uses TRBV30 and TRBJ1-3, with D unclear. V was shortened by 0 bases and J by 2 bases, with 8 bases between the two germline ends. This CDR3 comprises 14 residues. Germline CDR1 and CDR2: GTSNPN and SVGIG (reference sequence). The CDR3, as DNA: TGTGCCTGGAGTGTAGGGTCGACTGGAAACACCATATATTTT. Translating it yields CAWSVGSTGNTIYF.

The chain couples TRBV10-1 to TRBJ2-7; D is ambiguous. In germline, CDR1 is WNHNN, CDR2 SYGVQD (reference sequence). Deletions cut 8 bases from V and 0 bases from J, with 8 bases between. This CDR3 region has 12 residues. CDR3 in DNA: TGCGCCAGCCCTTCGAGCTCCTACGAGCAGTACTTC. Translated: CASPSSSYEQYF.

This sequence joins TRBV6-5 and TRBJ1-1; D not certain. The length of the CDR3 is 14 residues. Per the germline V gene, CDR1 is MNHEY and CDR2 is SVGAGI. The V end was cut by 7 bases, the J end by 0 bases, with 12 bases between. The CDR3 DNA reads TGTGCCAGCAAGCCAGGCGGGGTGAACACTGAAGCTTTCTTT. It codes for CASKPGGVNTEAFF.

This clone has just one count. The chain recombines TRBV14 with TRBJ2-1; TRBD2 matches 13 bases. The CDR3 has 15 residues. CDR1 and CDR2 from the germline V gene are SGHDN and FVKESK. Germline trimming cut 4 bases from V and 7 bases from J; bases unmatched to any gene: 4. CDR3 coding DNA: TGTGCCAGCAGCCTGGGACTAGCGGGGACTAATGAGCAGTTCTTC. Protein: CASSLGLAGTNEQFF. Looking up the rest from reference TRBV14 and TRBJ2-1 gives the full variable domain: EAGVTQFPSHSVIEKGQTVTLRCDPISGHDNLYWYRRVMGKEIKFLLHFVKESKQDESGMPNNRFLAERTGGTYSTLKVQPAELEDSGVYFCASSLGLAGTNEQFFGPGTRLTVL.

This clone occurred a few times. This chain joins TRBV5-6 and TRBJ1-6; perhaps TRBD1 as D (6 bases). Germline V gives CDR1 SGHDT, CDR2 YYEEEE. Trimming stripped 0 bases from V and 11 bases from J, with 15 bases between. This CDR3 is built from 15 residues. The CDR3 loop reads CASSLEQGRGTPLHF. CDR3 nucleotide sequence: TGTGCCAGCAGCTTGGAACAGGGTAGGGGCACACCCCTCCACTTT.